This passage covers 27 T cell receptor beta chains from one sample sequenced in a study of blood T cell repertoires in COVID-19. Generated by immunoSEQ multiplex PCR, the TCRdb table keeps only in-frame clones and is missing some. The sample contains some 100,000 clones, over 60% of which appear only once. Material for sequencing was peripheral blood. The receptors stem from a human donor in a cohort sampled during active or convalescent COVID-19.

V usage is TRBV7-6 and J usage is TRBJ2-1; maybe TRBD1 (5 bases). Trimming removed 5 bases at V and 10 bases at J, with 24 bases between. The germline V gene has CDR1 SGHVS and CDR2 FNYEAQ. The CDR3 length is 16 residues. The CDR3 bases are TGTGCCAGCAGCCGTACCTACCAGGGTCCGGACGGCGAGCAGTTCTTC. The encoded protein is CASSRTYQGPDGEQFF.

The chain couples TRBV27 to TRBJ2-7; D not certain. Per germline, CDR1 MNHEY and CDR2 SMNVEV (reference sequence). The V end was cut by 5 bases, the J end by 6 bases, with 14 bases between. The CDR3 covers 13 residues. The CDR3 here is CASSNRGFSEQYF. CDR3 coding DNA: TGTGCCAGCAGTAACCGAGGTTTTTCCGAGCAGTACTTC.

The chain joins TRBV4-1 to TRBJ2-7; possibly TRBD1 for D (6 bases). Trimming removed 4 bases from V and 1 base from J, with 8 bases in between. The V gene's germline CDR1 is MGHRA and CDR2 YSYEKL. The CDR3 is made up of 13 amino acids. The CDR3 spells CASSPGQSYEQYF. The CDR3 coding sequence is TGCGCCAGCAGCCCCGGACAGTCCTACGAGCAGTACTTC.

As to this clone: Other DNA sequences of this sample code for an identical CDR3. The CDR3 DNA sequence: TGTGCCAGCTCCCCTTTGAATGAGCAGTTCTTC. Protein product: CASSPLNEQFF. V and J are TRBV18 and TRBJ2-1; no reliable D call. V was trimmed by 6 bases and J by 7 bases, leaving 7 bases between them. Looked up from germline, CDR1 is KGHSH and CDR2 is LQKENI. This CDR3 has 11 amino acids.

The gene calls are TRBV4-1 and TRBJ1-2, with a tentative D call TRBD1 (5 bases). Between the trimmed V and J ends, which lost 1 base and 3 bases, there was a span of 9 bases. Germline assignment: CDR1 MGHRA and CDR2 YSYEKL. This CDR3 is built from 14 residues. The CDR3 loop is CASSQVPGHYGYTF. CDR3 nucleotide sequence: TGCGCCAGCAGCCAAGTCCCAGGGCACTATGGCTACACCTTC.

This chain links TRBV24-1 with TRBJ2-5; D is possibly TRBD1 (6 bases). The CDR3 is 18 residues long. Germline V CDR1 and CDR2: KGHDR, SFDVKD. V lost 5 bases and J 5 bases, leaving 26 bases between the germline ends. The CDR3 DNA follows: TGTGCCACCAGTGGATACCAGGGGAATAAGGGAGCTCGCGAGACCCAGTACTTC. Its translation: CATSGYQGNKGARETQYF.

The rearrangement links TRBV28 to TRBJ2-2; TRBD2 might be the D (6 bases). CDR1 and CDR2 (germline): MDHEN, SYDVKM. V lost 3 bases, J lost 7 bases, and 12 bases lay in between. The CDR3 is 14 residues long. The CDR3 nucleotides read TGTGCCAGCAGTTTTCAACTAGCAGTCGGGGAGCTGTTTTTT. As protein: CASSFQLAVGELFF.

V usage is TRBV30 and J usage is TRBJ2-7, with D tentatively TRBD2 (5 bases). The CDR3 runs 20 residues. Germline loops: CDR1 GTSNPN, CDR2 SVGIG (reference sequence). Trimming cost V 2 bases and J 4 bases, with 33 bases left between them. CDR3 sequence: CAWSPPPPSLNSGGEYEQYF. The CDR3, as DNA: TGTGCCTGGAGTCCACCTCCCCCCAGCCTGAACAGTGGTGGGGAGTACGAGCAGTACTTC. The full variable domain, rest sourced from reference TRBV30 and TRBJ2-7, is SQTIHQWPATLVQPVGSPLSLECTVEGTSNPNLYWYRQAAGRGLQLLFYSVGIGQISSEVPQNLSASRPQDRQFILSSKKLLLSDSGFYLCAWSPPPPSLNSGGEYEQYFGPGTRLTVT.

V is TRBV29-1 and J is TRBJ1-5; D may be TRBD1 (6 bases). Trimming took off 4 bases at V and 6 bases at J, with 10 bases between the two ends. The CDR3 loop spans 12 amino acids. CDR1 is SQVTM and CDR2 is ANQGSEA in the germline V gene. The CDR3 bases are TGCAGCGTTGGGGAGGGGGGTCAGCCCCAGCATTTT. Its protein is CSVGEGGQPQHF.

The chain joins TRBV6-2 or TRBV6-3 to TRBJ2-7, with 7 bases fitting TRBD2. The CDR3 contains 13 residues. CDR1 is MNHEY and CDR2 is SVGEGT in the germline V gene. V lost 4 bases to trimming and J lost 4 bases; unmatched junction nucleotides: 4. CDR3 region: CASSSGLQYEQYF. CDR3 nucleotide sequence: TGTGCCAGCAGTTCGGGACTACAGTACGAGCAGTACTTC.

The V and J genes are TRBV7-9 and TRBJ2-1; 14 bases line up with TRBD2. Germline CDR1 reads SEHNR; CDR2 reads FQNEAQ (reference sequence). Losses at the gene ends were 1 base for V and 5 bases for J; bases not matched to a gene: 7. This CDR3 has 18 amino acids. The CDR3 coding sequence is TGTGCCAGCAGCTTAGGTCTAGGGGGACTAGCGGGAGACAATGAGCAGTTCTTC. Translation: CASSLGLGGLAGDNEQFF.

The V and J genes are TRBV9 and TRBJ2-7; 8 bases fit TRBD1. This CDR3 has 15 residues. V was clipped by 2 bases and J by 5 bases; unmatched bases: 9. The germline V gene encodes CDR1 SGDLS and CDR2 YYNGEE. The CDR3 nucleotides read TGTGCCAGCAGCGTTTTTCCGGGACAGGAAAACGAGCAGTACTTC. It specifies CASSVFPGQENEQYF.

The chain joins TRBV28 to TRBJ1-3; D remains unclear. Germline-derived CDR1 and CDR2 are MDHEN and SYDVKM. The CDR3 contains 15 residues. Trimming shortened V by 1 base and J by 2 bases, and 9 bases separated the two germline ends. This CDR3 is CASSLFRVTGNTIYF. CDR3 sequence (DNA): TGTGCCAGCAGTTTATTTCGGGTTACTGGAAACACCATATATTTT.

The CDR3 DNA reads as TGTGCCAGCAGCCCACAGGGGGTTGGCACAGATACGCAGTATTTT. This sequence encodes CASSPQGVGTDTQYF. J is TRBJ2-3 and V is TRBV2; TRBD1 agrees at 8 bases. The CDR3 runs 15 residues. Trimming took 6 bases from V and 1 from J; bases not matched to a gene: 6. In germline, CDR1 is SNHLY, CDR2 FYNNEI.

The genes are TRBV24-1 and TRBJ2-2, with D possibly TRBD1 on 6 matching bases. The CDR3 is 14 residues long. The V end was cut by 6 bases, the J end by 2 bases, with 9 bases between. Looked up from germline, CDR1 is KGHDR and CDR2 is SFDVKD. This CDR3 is CATSRTVNTGELFF. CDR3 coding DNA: TGTGCCACCAGTAGGACAGTCAACACCGGGGAGCTGTTTTTT.

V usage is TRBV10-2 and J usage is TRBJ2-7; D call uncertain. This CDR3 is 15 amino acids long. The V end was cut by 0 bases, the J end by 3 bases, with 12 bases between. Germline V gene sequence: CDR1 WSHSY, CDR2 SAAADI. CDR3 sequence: CASSESSVFIYEQYF. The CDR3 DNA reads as TGCGCCAGCAGTGAGTCTTCAGTTTTCATCTACGAGCAGTACTTC.

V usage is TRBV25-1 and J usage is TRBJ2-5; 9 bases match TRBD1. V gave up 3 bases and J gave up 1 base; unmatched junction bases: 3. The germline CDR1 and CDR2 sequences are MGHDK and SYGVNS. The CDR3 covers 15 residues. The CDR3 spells CASSDNRGPQETQYF. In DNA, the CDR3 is TGTGCCAGCAGTGACAACAGGGGGCCCCAAGAGACCCAGTACTTC.

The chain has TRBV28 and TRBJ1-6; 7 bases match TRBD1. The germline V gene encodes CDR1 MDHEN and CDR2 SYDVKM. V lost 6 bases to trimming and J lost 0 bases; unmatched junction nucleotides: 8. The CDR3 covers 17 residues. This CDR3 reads CASRARQGSSYNSPLHF. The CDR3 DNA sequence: TGTGCCAGCAGGGCCCGACAGGGCAGCTCCTATAATTCACCCCTCCACTTT.

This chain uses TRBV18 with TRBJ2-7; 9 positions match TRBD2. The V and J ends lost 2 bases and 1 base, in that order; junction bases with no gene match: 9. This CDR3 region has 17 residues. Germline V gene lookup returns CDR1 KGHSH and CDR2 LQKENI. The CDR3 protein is CASSPVPPSGKSYEQYF. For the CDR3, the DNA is TGTGCCAGCTCACCAGTTCCCCCTAGCGGGAAATCCTACGAGCAGTACTTC. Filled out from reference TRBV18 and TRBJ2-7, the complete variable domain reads NAGVMQNPRHLVRRRGQEARLRCSPMKGHSHVYWYRQLPEEGLKFMVYLQKENIIDESGMPKERFSAEFPKEGPSILRIQQVVRGDSAAYFCASSPVPPSGKSYEQYFGPGTRLTVT.

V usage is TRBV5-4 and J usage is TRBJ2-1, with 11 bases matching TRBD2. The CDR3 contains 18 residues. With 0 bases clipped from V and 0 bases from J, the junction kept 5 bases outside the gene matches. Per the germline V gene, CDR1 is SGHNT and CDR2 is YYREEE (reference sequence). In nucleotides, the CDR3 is TGTGCCAGCAGCTTGGATCTAGCGGGGGGAACCTCCTACAATGAGCAGTTCTTC. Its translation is CASSLDLAGGTSYNEQFF.

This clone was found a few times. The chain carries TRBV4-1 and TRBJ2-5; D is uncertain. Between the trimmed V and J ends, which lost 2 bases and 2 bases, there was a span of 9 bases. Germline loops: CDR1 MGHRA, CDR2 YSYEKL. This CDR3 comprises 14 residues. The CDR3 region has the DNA TGCGCCAGCAGCCAACGACATGCGCAAGAGACCCAGTACTTC. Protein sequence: CASSQRHAQETQYF.

As DNA, the CDR3 is TGTGCCAGCAGCTTAGCCCCAGGGGTCAATGAGCAGTTCTTC. Amino acid sequence: CASSLAPGVNEQFF. The chain joins TRBV7-2 to TRBJ2-1; D may be TRBD1 (6 bases). CDR1 and CDR2 from the germline V gene are SGHTA and FQGNSA. Trimming cost V 0 bases and J 6 bases, with 9 bases left between them. This CDR3 has 14 amino acids.

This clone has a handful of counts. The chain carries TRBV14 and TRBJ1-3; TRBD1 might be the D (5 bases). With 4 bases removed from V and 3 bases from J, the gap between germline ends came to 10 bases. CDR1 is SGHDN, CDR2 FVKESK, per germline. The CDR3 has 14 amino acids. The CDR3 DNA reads TGTGCCAGCAGCCCCCGGGGGGGTGGAAACACCATATATTTT. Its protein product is CASSPRGGGNTIYF. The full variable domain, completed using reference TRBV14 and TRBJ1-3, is EAGVTQFPSHSVIEKGQTVTLRCDPISGHDNLYWYRRVMGKEIKFLLHFVKESKQDESGMPNNRFLAERTGGTYSTLKVQPAELEDSGVYFCASSPRGGGNTIYFGEGSWLTVV.

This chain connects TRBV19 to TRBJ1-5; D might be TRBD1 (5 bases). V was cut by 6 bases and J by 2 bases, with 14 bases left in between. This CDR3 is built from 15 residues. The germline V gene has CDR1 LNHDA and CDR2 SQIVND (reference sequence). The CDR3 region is CASRQGEAGNQPQHF. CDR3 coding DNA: TGTGCCAGTAGGCAAGGGGAGGCGGGCAATCAGCCCCAGCATTTT.

The CDR3 nucleotides read TGTGCCAGCAACCCCTATTCTGATGAGCAGTTCTTC. Translated, it gives CASNPYSDEQFF. J is TRBJ2-1 and V is TRBV5-8; D is unclear. V shed 6 bases and J shed 8 bases, with 12 bases lying between them. The CDR3 has 12 residues. CDR1 is SGHTS, CDR2 YDEGEE, per germline.

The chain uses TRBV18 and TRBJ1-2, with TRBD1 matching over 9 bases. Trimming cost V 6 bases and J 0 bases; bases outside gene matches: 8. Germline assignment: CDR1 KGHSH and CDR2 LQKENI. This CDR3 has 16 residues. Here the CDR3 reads CASSPGRTGANYGYTF. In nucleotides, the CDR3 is TGTGCCAGCTCCCCAGGCCGGACAGGGGCTAACTATGGCTACACCTTC.

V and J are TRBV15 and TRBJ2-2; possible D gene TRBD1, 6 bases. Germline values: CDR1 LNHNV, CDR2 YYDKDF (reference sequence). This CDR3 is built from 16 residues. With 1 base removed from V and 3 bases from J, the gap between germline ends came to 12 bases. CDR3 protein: CATSRVPGHHTGELFF. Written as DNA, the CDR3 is TGTGCCACCAGCAGAGTTCCGGGACACCACACCGGGGAGCTGTTTTTT.